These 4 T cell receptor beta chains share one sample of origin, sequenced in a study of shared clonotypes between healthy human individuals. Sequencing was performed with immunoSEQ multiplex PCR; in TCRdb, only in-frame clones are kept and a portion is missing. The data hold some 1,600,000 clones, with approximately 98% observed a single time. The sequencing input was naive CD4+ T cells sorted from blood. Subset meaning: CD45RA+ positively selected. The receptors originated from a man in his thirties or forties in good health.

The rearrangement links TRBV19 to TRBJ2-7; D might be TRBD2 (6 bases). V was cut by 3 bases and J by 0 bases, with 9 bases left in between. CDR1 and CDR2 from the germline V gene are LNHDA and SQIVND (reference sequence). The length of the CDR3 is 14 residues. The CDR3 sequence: CASSMGLTSYEQYF. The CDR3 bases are TGTGCCAGTAGTATGGGACTTACCTCCTACGAGCAGTACTTC. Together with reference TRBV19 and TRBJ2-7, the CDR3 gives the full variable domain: DGGITQSPKYLFRKEGQNVTLSCEQNLNHDAMYWYRQDPGQGLRLIYYSQIVNDFQKGDIAEGYSVSREKKESFPLTVTSAQKNPTAFYLCASSMGLTSYEQYFGPGTRLTVT.

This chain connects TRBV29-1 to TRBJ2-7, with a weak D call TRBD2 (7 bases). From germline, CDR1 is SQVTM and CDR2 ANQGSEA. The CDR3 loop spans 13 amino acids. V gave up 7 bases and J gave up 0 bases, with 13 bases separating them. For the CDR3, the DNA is TGCAGCGCCGGGGGGCACAGCTCCTACGAGCAGTACTTC. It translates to CSAGGHSSYEQYF.

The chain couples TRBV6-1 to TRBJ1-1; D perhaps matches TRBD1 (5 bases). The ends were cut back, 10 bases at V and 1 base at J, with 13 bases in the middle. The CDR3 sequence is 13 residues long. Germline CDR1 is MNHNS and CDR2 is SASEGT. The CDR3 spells CATRGQGNTEAFF. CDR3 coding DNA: TGTGCCACCAGAGGTCAGGGGAACACTGAAGCTTTCTTT.

The CDR3 DNA reads TGTGCCAGCAGCCCCCTTGGGGGTCCTACCTACGAGCAGTACTTC. Amino acid sequence: CASSPLGGPTYEQYF. The gene calls are TRBV7-2 and TRBJ2-7; possibly TRBD1 or TRBD2 for D (5 bases each). Germline V lookup: CDR1 SGHTA, CDR2 FQGNSA. The V gene lost 5 bases and the J gene lost 2 bases, with 16 bases spanning the gap. The CDR3 runs 15 residues.